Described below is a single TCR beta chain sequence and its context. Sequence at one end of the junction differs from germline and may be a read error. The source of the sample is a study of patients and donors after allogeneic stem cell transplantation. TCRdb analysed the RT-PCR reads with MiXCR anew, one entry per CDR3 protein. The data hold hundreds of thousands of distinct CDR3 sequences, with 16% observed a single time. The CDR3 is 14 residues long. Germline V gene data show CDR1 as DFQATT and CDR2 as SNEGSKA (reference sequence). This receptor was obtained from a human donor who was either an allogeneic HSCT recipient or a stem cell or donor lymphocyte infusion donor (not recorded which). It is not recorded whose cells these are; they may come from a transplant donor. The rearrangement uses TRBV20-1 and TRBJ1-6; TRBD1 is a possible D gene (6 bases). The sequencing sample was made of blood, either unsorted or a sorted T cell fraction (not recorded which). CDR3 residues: CSASGGSHNSPLHF. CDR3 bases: TGCAGTGCTAGCGGGGGCTCCCATAATTCACCCCTCCACTTT.